This T cell receptor beta chain was captured by sequencing in a study of T cell repertoires in cytomegalovirus infection. V lost 2 bases and J 0 bases, leaving 13 bases between the germline ends. CDR1 is SEHNR and CDR2 is FQNEAQ in the germline V gene (reference sequence). This CDR3 has 16 amino acids. TCRdb called the reads again in MiXCR, with one record for every CDR3 protein. The table records about 570,000 distinct CDR3 sequences, 40% of them present only once. As concerns this clonotype: Its matching antigen is unknown.

The V gene is TRBV7-9, the J gene TRBJ2-5; D possibly uses TRBD1 or TRBD2 (6 bases each). This specimen consisted of cultured PBMCs, obtained from culture after CMV antigen stimulation. The receptor comes from a human donor in good health (CMV status not recorded). Some clones in this sample may be carry-over from other donors' samples. The CDR3 sequence is CASSLWGAGDQETQYF. In nucleotides, the CDR3 is TGTGCCAGCAGCTTATGGGGGGCAGGCGACCAAGAGACCCAGTACTTC.